This T cell receptor beta chain appears in the sequencing data of a study of high-grade serous ovarian cancer treatment subgroups. The CDR3 extends over 12 amino acids. Trimming stripped 7 bases from V and 2 bases from J, with 7 bases between. The germline V gene has CDR1 LNHDA and CDR2 SQIVND (reference sequence). Sequenced by immunoSEQ multiplex PCR; TCRdb stores in-frame clones only, minus some. The sample consists of about 16,000 clones, about 76% of them appearing once. Tumor samples were taken before definitive surgery or chemotherapy. The chain carries TRBV19 and TRBJ2-3, with D unclear. The sequencing sample was made of tumor tissue. The receptor comes from a human donor with high-grade serous ovarian cancer. CDR3 residues: CASTDNTDTQYF. The CDR3 bases are TGTGCCAGTACCGACAACACAGATACGCAGTATTTT.